Presented here are 5 T cell receptor beta chains from one specimen sequenced in a study of blood T cell repertoires in COVID-19. The repertoire was sequenced with immunoSEQ multiplex PCR; TCRdb's copy has only in-frame clones and lacks some. The repertoire holds tens of thousands of clones, with approximately 90% as singletons. The sequencing sample was made of peripheral blood. Receptors originate from a man aged 25-45 years with acute or convalescent COVID-19.

As DNA, the CDR3 is TGTGCCAGCAGTTGGACAGGATCCTACGAGCAGTACTTC. Translating it yields CASSWTGSYEQYF. This chain links TRBV12-3 or TRBV12-4 with TRBJ2-7; 7 bases fit TRBD1. The CDR3 runs to 13 residues. Germline trimming cut 4 bases from V and 1 base from J; bases unmatched to any gene: 1.

A single count supports this clone. The V call is TRBV30, the J call TRBJ2-4, with a possible D match to TRBD2 (5 bases). CDR1 and CDR2 (germline): GTSNPN, SVGIG (reference sequence). The CDR3 is 12 residues long. Between the trimmed V and J ends, which lost 7 bases and 6 bases, there was a span of 13 bases. The DNA for the CDR3 is TGTGCCTCCTCTGAGGGCGGAAACATTCAGTACTTC. Its translation is CASSEGGNIQYF.

The rearrangement uses TRBV21-1 and TRBJ2-5; the D segment call TRBD1 is taken from the table without a DNA check. TRBV21-1 is a recognized pseudogene. There are 13 residues in the CDR3. CDR3 in DNA: TGTGCCCGCCCCGCTCCAGGGGAGGAGACCCAGTACTTC. It translates to CARPAPGEETQYF.

This chain's CDR3 is CASSLRDGGPEQYF. CDR3 nucleotide sequence: TGTGCCAGTAGTCTCCGGGACGGGGGGCCCGAGCAGTACTTC. V gene TRBV19 combines with J gene TRBJ2-7; maybe TRBD2 (7 bases). Germline assignment: CDR1 LNHDA and CDR2 SQIVND (reference sequence). Trimming took off 5 bases at V and 6 bases at J, with 17 bases between the two ends. CDR3 length: 14 amino acids.

The rearrangement uses TRBV24-1 and TRBJ2-7; no definite D call. The germline V gene has CDR1 KGHDR and CDR2 SFDVKD. The CDR3 is 12 residues long. V shed 3 bases and J shed 3 bases, with 5 bases lying between them. Written as DNA, the CDR3 is TGTGCCACCAGTGATATGTACTACGAGCAGTACTTC. This translates into CATSDMYYEQYF.